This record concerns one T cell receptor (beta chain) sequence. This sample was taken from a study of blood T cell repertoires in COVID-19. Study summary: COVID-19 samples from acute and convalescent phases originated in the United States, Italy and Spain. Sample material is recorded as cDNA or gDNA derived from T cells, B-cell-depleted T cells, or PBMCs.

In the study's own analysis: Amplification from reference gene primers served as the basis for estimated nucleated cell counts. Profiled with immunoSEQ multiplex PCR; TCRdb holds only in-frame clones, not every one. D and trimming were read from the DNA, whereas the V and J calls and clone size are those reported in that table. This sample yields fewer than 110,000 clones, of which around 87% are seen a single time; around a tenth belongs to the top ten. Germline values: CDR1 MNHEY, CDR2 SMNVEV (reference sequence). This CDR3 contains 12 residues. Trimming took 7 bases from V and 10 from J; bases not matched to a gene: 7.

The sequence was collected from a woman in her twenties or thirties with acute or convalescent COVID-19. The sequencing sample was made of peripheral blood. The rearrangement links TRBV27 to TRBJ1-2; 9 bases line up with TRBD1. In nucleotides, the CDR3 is TGTGCCAGCAAAACAGGGGGCAAAGCCTACACCTTC. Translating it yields CASKTGGKAYTF.